One and the same sample provided the 31 T cell receptor beta chains below, sequenced in a study of vaccination and CD4 T cells after COVID-19. Their cognate antigens are unknown. Sequencing of DNA taken from cultured CD4+ T cells relied on the Oncomine TCR Beta short-read assay. TCRdb reprocessed the PCR reads with MiXCR, giving one entry per CDR3 protein. The profile covers approximately 22,000 distinct CDR3 sequences, with about three fifths appearing a single time and about 8.3% taken by the ten largest. The treatment was: approximately 9-day PBMC culture with coronavirus spike peptide pools or control peptides (ViraFEST assay). Sequenced input: CD4+ T cells from blood, cultured in vitro. The receptor set was obtained from a human donor who had recovered from COVID-19.

The chain joins TRBV20-1 to TRBJ2-5; a possible D gene is TRBD1 (6 bases). The CDR3 extends over 11 amino acids. Deletions cut 8 bases from V and 5 bases from J, with 12 bases between. The germline gives CDR1 DFQATT, CDR2 SNEGSKA (reference sequence). CDR3 residues: CSRPQGETQYF. In DNA form, the CDR3 reads TGCAGTCGCCCCCAGGGGGAGACCCAGTACTTC.

The rearrangement links TRBV12-3 or TRBV12-4 to TRBJ1-2, with D maybe TRBD1 (5 bases). The germline V and J ends were trimmed by 2 bases and 4 bases, with 11 bases remaining between them. The CDR3 contains 14 residues. CDR3 amino acids: CASSLRSTGYGYTF. The CDR3 bases are TGTGCCAGCAGTTTACGTAGTACAGGCTATGGCTACACCTTC.

The table lists this clonotype with a count of one. This chain links TRBV19 with TRBJ2-1, with 11 bases fitting TRBD2. The CDR3 runs 16 residues. CDR1 and CDR2 (germline): LNHDA, SQIVND (reference sequence). Trimming took 5 bases from V and 1 from J; bases not matched to a gene: 4. The CDR3 DNA follows: TGTGCCAGTAGTGGGCTAGCGGGAGGTTCCTACAATGAGCAGTTCTTC. Its translation is CASSGLAGGSYNEQFF.

The rearrangement links TRBV20-1 to TRBJ2-5; D gene ambiguous. Trimming removed 5 bases at V and 2 bases at J, with 15 bases between. Germline loops: CDR1 DFQATT, CDR2 SNEGSKA (reference sequence). This CDR3 spans 14 amino acids. CDR3 coding DNA: TGCAGTGCTCAAGGACGGATTTTTCAAGAGACCCAGTACTTC. Its translation is CSAQGRIFQETQYF.

The V call is TRBV6-1, the J call TRBJ1-1; 7 nucleotides align to TRBD1. Per the germline V gene, CDR1 is MNHNS and CDR2 is SASEGT. CDR3 length equals 13 residues. V was clipped by 6 bases and J by 4 bases; unmatched bases: 5. CDR3 DNA: TGTGCCAGCAGCCGGGACAGTGTCACTGAAGCTTTCTTT. The encoded protein is CASSRDSVTEAFF.

V usage is TRBV28 and J usage is TRBJ2-7; possibly TRBD2 for D (6 bases). The CDR3 has 17 residues. The germline gives CDR1 MDHEN, CDR2 SYDVKM. V was trimmed by 4 bases and J by 0 bases, leaving 19 bases between them. In nucleotides, the CDR3 is TGTGCCAGCAGTTCTAATCCGACGGGAGCCTTCTCCTACGAGCAGTACTTC. Translating gives CASSSNPTGAFSYEQYF.

This clonotype appeared a single time. V is TRBV19 and J is TRBJ2-3; weak D call: TRBD2 (6 bases). CDR1 and CDR2 (germline): LNHDA, SQIVND (reference sequence). V dropped 0 bases and J dropped 5 bases, with 18 bases sitting between them. This CDR3 is 17 amino acids long. CDR3: CASSIDKGIPAGDTQYF. The CDR3 DNA reads as TGTGCCAGTAGTATAGATAAGGGCATTCCAGCGGGAGATACGCAGTATTTT.

A few counts support this clonotype. The V gene is TRBV6-5, the J gene TRBJ1-1; D is ambiguous. There are 13 residues in the CDR3. Trimming left V 0 bases short and J 4 bases short, with 6 bases between. Germline assignment: CDR1 MNHEY and CDR2 SVGAGI. CDR3 DNA sequence: TGTGCCAGCAGTTACTCGAGCTTCACTGAAGCTTTCTTT. It encodes CASSYSSFTEAFF.

This clonotype was seen a few times. The chain recombines TRBV7-2 with TRBJ1-5, with a possible D match to TRBD1 (5 bases). Looked up from germline, CDR1 is SGHTA and CDR2 is FQGNSA. V shed 4 bases and J shed 4 bases, with 17 bases lying between them. This CDR3 spans 16 amino acids. Here the CDR3 reads CASSSLVGQRNQPQHF. As DNA, the CDR3 is TGTGCCAGCAGCTCCCTAGTGGGGCAGAGGAATCAGCCCCAGCATTTT.

The chain recombines TRBV20-1 with TRBJ2-5; D remains ambiguous. The CDR3 length is 13 residues. CDR1 DFQATT and CDR2 SNEGSKA come from the germline V gene (reference sequence). V was pared by 0 bases and J by 1 base, with 6 bases between. The CDR3 DNA is TGCAGTGCTAGAGATGTGACCCAAGAGACCCAGTACTTC. Protein product: CSARDVTQETQYF.

This chain connects TRBV6-2 or TRBV6-3 to TRBJ2-1; weak D call: TRBD2 (6 bases). The CDR3 sequence is 18 residues long. Germline assignment: CDR1 MNHEY and CDR2 SVGEGT. The V gene lost 0 bases and the J gene lost 5 bases, with 20 bases spanning the gap. CDR3 amino acids: CASSYSKRSGVANNEQFF. The CDR3 nucleotides read TGTGCCAGCAGTTACTCGAAAAGGTCGGGGGTAGCGAACAATGAGCAGTTCTTC.

The rearrangement links TRBV27 to TRBJ1-2, with 8 bases fitting TRBD1. Germline CDR1 MNHEY, CDR2 SMNVEV (reference sequence). The CDR3 runs to 16 residues. With 5 bases clipped from V and 0 bases from J, the junction kept 8 bases outside the gene matches. CDR3 DNA: TGTGCCAGCAGTCGGCTACAGGGGGGCTCTAACTATGGCTACACCTTC. Its protein is CASSRLQGGSNYGYTF.

The genes are TRBV7-2 and TRBJ1-2, with D perhaps matching TRBD1 (6 bases). Germline V gives CDR1 SGHTA, CDR2 FQGNSA. This CDR3 has 15 residues. The V gene lost 4 bases and the J gene lost 5 bases, with 17 bases spanning the gap. The CDR3 is CASSWGAGVGYGYTF. DNA of the CDR3: TGTGCCAGCAGCTGGGGGGCGGGGGTAGGGTATGGCTACACCTTC.

J is TRBJ1-1 and V is TRBV20-1; D ambiguous. Germline assignment: CDR1 DFQATT and CDR2 SNEGSKA (reference sequence). The CDR3 spans 12 residues. Trimming removed 1 base at V and 1 base at J, with 4 bases between. The CDR3: CSARGPNTEAFF. CDR3 nucleotide sequence: TGCAGTGCTAGAGGCCCGAACACTGAAGCTTTCTTT.

The CDR3 sequence is CAISEISGTAKNEQYF. CDR3 sequence (DNA): TGTGCCATCAGTGAGATCTCAGGGACAGCTAAGAACGAGCAGTACTTC. This chain connects TRBV10-3 to TRBJ2-7; TRBD1 matches at 7 bases. The CDR3 length is 16 residues. Germline-derived CDR1 and CDR2 are ENHRY and SYGVKD. With V trimmed by 2 bases and J by 5 bases, 12 bases remained unmatched.

This rearrangement joins TRBV7-2 to TRBJ2-1, with 8 bases identical to TRBD1. This CDR3 contains 16 residues. V lost 1 base, J lost 6 bases, and 8 bases stayed unmatched. CDR1 is SGHTA and CDR2 is FQGNSA in the germline V gene. The CDR3 is CASSLGTGWGVNEQFF. The CDR3 DNA sequence: TGTGCCAGCAGCTTAGGGACAGGGTGGGGCGTCAATGAGCAGTTCTTC. The whole variable domain, filled in from reference TRBV7-2 and TRBJ2-1, reads GAGVSQSPSNKVTEKGKDVELRCDPISGHTALYWYRQSLGQGLEFLIYFQGNSAPDKSGLPSDRFSAERTGGSVSTLTIQRTQQEDSAVYLCASSLGTGWGVNEQFFGPGTRLTVL.

The chain joins TRBV6-1 to TRBJ1-6; no definite D call. V was shortened by 2 bases and J by 9 bases, with 5 bases between the two germline ends. The CDR3 sequence is 12 residues long. The germline V gene encodes CDR1 MNHNS and CDR2 SASEGT. In nucleotides, the CDR3 is TGTGCCAGCAGTGAACATATTTCACCCCTCCACTTT. Amino acids: CASSEHISPLHF.

CDR3 coding DNA: TGTGCCAGCAGTCGGGACAGGGCTGAAGCTTTCTTT. Amino acids: CASSRDRAEAFF. V and J are TRBV7-9 and TRBJ1-1; 9 bases align to TRBD1. The CDR3 is made up of 12 amino acids. Germline trimming cut 6 bases from V and 6 bases from J; bases unmatched to any gene: 2. Germline CDR1 and CDR2: SEHNR and FQNEAQ (reference sequence).

V gene TRBV28 combines with J gene TRBJ2-1; no definite D call. The germline V gene has CDR1 MDHEN and CDR2 SYDVKM. V lost 2 bases and J 4 bases, leaving 9 bases between the germline ends. This CDR3 has 14 residues. The CDR3 DNA reads TGTGCCAGCAGTTTAAGGCAGCCATACAATGAGCAGTTCTTC. Its protein product is CASSLRQPYNEQFF.

This clonotype was detected once. The chain uses TRBV5-1 and TRBJ1-1; 7 bases are a match to TRBD1. The CDR3 contains 14 residues. Trimming at V came to 2 bases and at J to 5 bases, leaving 6 bases not matched to a gene. Looked up from germline, CDR1 is SGHRS and CDR2 is YFSETQ. DNA of the CDR3: TGCGCCAGCAGCTTCAACAGGGGCGGAACTGAAGCTTTCTTT. Residues: CASSFNRGGTEAFF. Variable domain in full (rest from reference TRBV5-1 and TRBJ1-1): KAGVTQTPRYLIKTRGQQVTLSCSPISGHRSVSWYQQTPGQGLQFLFEYFSETQRNKGNFPGRFSGRQFSNSRSEMNVSTLELGDSALYLCASSFNRGGTEAFFGQGTRLTVV.

The J gene is TRBJ2-5, the V gene TRBV20-1; maybe TRBD1 (6 bases). The germline gives CDR1 DFQATT, CDR2 SNEGSKA (reference sequence). Trimming shortened V by 6 bases and J by 5 bases, and 19 bases separated the two germline ends. The CDR3 is made up of 14 amino acids. CDR3 sequence (DNA): TGCAGTGCCTTAGGAACTCAGAGGGGGGAGACCCAGTACTTC. Translated: CSALGTQRGETQYF.

This clonotype was seen more than once but under ten times. This chain links TRBV12-3 or TRBV12-4 with TRBJ1-2; 7 bases map to TRBD1. The V and J ends lost 8 bases and 3 bases, in that order; junction bases with no gene match: 6. This CDR3 spans 13 amino acids. This CDR3 reads CASGQDWDYGYTF. CDR3 nucleotide sequence: TGTGCCAGCGGACAGGACTGGGACTATGGCTACACCTTC.

This chain links TRBV28 with TRBJ1-2; TRBD1 matches 10 bases. The CDR3 has 15 residues. The trim removed 5 bases at V and 8 bases at J, leaving 11 bases unmatched. The germline CDR1 and CDR2 sequences are MDHEN and SYDVKM. The CDR3 DNA is TGTGCCAGCAGTCCCCTAGGACAGGGGGTTAGAGGCTACACCTTC. Translation: CASSPLGQGVRGYTF.

This chain uses TRBV5-8 with TRBJ1-4; 7 bases line up with TRBD1. This CDR3 comprises 14 residues. V lost 0 bases, J lost 11 bases, and 7 bases stayed unmatched. Germline V lookup: CDR1 SGHTS, CDR2 YDEGEE. CDR3 nucleotides: TGTGCCAGCAGCTTGGCCCCAGGGGGGGGGAAACTGTTTTTT. Its translation: CASSLAPGGGKLFF.

V is TRBV19 and J is TRBJ2-6; TRBD1 matches at 9 bases. After removal of 5 bases from V and 0 bases from J, the junction contained 11 bases not matched to a gene. The CDR3 sequence is 19 residues long. The germline CDR1 and CDR2 sequences are LNHDA and SQIVND (reference sequence). The CDR3 DNA is TGTGCCAGTAGTCCTGTTCCGGGACAGGGAACCTCTGGGGCCAACGTCCTGACTTTC. Its translation: CASSPVPGQGTSGANVLTF.

V usage is TRBV19 and J usage is TRBJ1-2, with no clear D. Trimming pared 2 bases from V and 5 bases from J, leaving 6 bases between. This CDR3 is built from 12 residues. CDR1 and CDR2 from the germline V gene are LNHDA and SQIVND (reference sequence). Here the CDR3 reads CASSISVYGYTF. The CDR3 DNA sequence: TGTGCCAGTAGTATATCCGTTTATGGCTACACCTTC.

The gene calls are TRBV20-1 and TRBJ2-7; 9 bases are shared with TRBD1. Germline trimming cut 3 bases from V and 2 bases from J; bases unmatched to any gene: 5. The germline V gene encodes CDR1 DFQATT and CDR2 SNEGSKA (reference sequence). CDR3 length equals 14 residues. The CDR3 nucleotides are TGCAGTGCTAGTGGGGACAGGGCGCCCTACGAGCAGTACTTC. Residues: CSASGDRAPYEQYF.

The V gene is TRBV20-1, the J gene TRBJ2-1; 11 nucleotides match TRBD2. The germline gives CDR1 DFQATT, CDR2 SNEGSKA (reference sequence). The CDR3 contains 20 residues. V was pared by 3 bases and J by 0 bases, with 16 bases of the junction left unmatched. Here the CDR3 DNA reads TGCAGTGCTAGCCCGCCGCAGGGGCTAGCGGGAGGCAGCTCCTACAATGAGCAGTTCTTC. Its protein product is CSASPPQGLAGGSSYNEQFF.

This clonotype turned up a few times. V gene TRBV20-1 combines with J gene TRBJ1-5, with no clear D. Trimming shortened V by 5 bases and J by 7 bases, and 21 bases separated the two germline ends. CDR1 DFQATT and CDR2 SNEGSKA come from the germline V gene (reference sequence). The CDR3 consists of 15 residues. The CDR3 DNA is TGCAGTGCTTTTCCCCCGCTCCTAAGGAACCAGCCCCAGCATTTT. Translated: CSAFPPLLRNQPQHF.

Here the CDR3 reads CASSLERGELGYGYTF. CDR3 sequence (DNA): TGTGCCAGCAGCTTAGAAAGAGGGGAATTAGGCTATGGCTACACCTTC. The V gene is TRBV11-2, the J gene TRBJ1-2; D possibly corresponds to TRBD1 (5 bases). The CDR3 length is 16 residues. In germline, CDR1 is SGHAT, CDR2 FQNNGV. The V end was cut by 0 bases, the J end by 4 bases, with 15 bases between.

The V and J genes are TRBV20-1 and TRBJ2-1; D not certain. Per germline, CDR1 DFQATT and CDR2 SNEGSKA (reference sequence). Between the trimmed V and J ends, which lost 3 bases and 0 bases, there was a span of 15 bases. The CDR3 consists of 16 residues. The CDR3 DNA sequence: TGCAGTGCTAGTTCGATGTTACCCAACTCCTACAATGAGCAGTTCTTC. Its protein is CSASSMLPNSYNEQFF.